This T cell receptor beta chain was retrieved from a study of tumor-infiltrating lymphocytes in primary liver carcinoma. Whole-study context: Subjects consisted of male and female patients aged 30 to 69 years. Study results and caveats: The study found a significantly higher top-250-clone fraction in tumors than in blood (p = 0.039).

TCR beta cDNA was made from approximately 500 ng total RNA with a constant-region primer. Libraries for TCR beta were built through three nested multiplex PCR rounds, which together made up a slightly modified ARM-PCR procedure. It was with TRBV1-TRBV30 forward primers and a C-beta reverse primer that the first two PCR rounds were run, at 10 to 11 cycles each. TCRdb ran MiXCR on the multiplex PCR reads and lists one entry per CDR3 protein. Of 45,000 to 65,000 distinct CDR3 sequences listed, about 78% are singletons. DNA and RNA were both co-extracted from about 19-30 mg of bulk tissue that had not been sorted. Sampling of every tumor involved five separate regions. These included the tumor centre. The germline V and J ends were trimmed by 3 bases and 1 base, with 20 bases remaining between them. Germline CDR1 is ENHRY and CDR2 is SYGVKD. This CDR3 spans 18 amino acids. Regarding this clonotype: As yet, its antigen is unknown.

The TCR was taken from a man aged 35 to 55 with primary liver carcinoma and hepatitis B virus infection. The chain is built from TRBV10-3 and TRBJ2-3, with D maybe TRBD2 (7 bases). Sequencing was done on a sample of liver tumor tissue from sampling region 5. Indicated subset: tumor region T5, tumor centre. CDR3 coding DNA: TGTGCCATCAGTGAATCTCTAGGGGGAGGGCCCTGCACAGATACGCAGTATTTT. As protein: CAISESLGGGPCTDTQYF.